This passage covers 30 T cell receptor beta chains from one sample sequenced in a study of cytomegalovirus exposure and HLA in healthy donors. With 60 Vbeta and 13 Jbeta primers, the PCR was carried out. Some clones are missing from TCRdb's copy, which holds only in-frame ones; the method was immunoSEQ multiplex PCR. Among 150,000 to 200,000 clones, around 78% were seen once, and the ten largest hold roughly 2.1%. Sequenced material: PBMCs. The receptors originated from a woman aged 25 to 45 in good health and CMV-seropositive.

The chain carries TRBV7-2 and TRBJ1-2, with unresolved D. V was cut by 5 bases and J by 6 bases, with 13 bases left in between. CDR3 size: 13 residues. From germline, CDR1 is SGHTA and CDR2 FQGNSA. The CDR3 here is CASSPIGRNGYTF. Here the CDR3 DNA reads TGTGCCAGCAGCCCCATCGGCAGGAATGGCTACACCTTC.

This clone was picked up a small number of times. The rearrangement links TRBV6-1 to TRBJ2-1; the D gene is possibly TRBD1 (5 bases). Germline V lookup: CDR1 MNHNS, CDR2 SASEGT. V lost 2 bases and J 7 bases, leaving 6 bases between the germline ends. CDR3 size: 12 residues. For the CDR3, the DNA is TGTGCCAGCAGTGAAAAGGGGAATGAGCAGTTCTTC. Translated: CASSEKGNEQFF.

The rearrangement links TRBV9 to TRBJ2-2; the match to TRBD2 covers 13 bases. CDR1 and CDR2 (germline): SGDLS, YYNGEE. The CDR3 sequence is 17 residues long. V trimming: 2 bases; J trimming: 3 bases; junction bases outside the gene matches: 4. This chain's CDR3 is CASSVTSGRHDTGELFF. The DNA for the CDR3 is TGTGCCAGCAGCGTGACTAGCGGGAGGCACGACACCGGGGAGCTGTTTTTT.

V and J are TRBV7-2 and TRBJ2-7; a weak D match, TRBD2 (7 bases). The germline V gene has CDR1 SGHTA and CDR2 FQGNSA. This CDR3 is 14 amino acids long. The V end was cut by 8 bases, the J end by 6 bases, with 20 bases between. The CDR3 region has the DNA TGTGCCAGCTCCGTCGGCGGGGGCCCTTCCGAGCAGTACTTC. Amino acids: CASSVGGGPSEQYF.

This sequence joins TRBV6-5 and TRBJ2-7; the match to TRBD1 covers 10 bases. V gave up 6 bases and J gave up 1 base; unmatched junction bases: 0. CDR3 length: 13 amino acids. Germline CDR1 reads MNHEY; CDR2 reads SVGAGI. The DNA for the CDR3 is TGTGCCAGCAGGGGACAGGGGTCCTACGAGCAGTACTTC. Translating it yields CASRGQGSYEQYF.

In regard to this clone: At one of its ends the junction is not consistent with the germline gene, which may arise from a read error. The chain employs TRBV28 and TRBJ2-2; D is ambiguous. Germline CDR1 MDHEN, CDR2 SYDVKM. The CDR3 sequence is 12 residues long. This chain's CDR3 is CVSNLDTGELFF. CDR3 nucleotide sequence: TGTGTCAGCAATCTTGACACCGGGGAGCTGTTTTTT.

V and J are TRBV4-1 and TRBJ1-2; D call uncertain. The CDR3 runs 15 residues. Looked up from germline, CDR1 is MGHRA and CDR2 is YSYEKL. Trimming pared 4 bases from V and 4 bases from J, leaving 16 bases between. Here the CDR3 DNA reads TGCGCCAGCAGCCCCTCTTCTGTACCCAGCTATGGCTACACCTTC. Its translation is CASSPSSVPSYGYTF.

The chain is built from TRBV6-5 and TRBJ1-4; 9 bases map to TRBD1. Germline CDR1 and CDR2: MNHEY and SVGAGI. The CDR3 consists of 15 residues. With 6 bases clipped from V and 5 bases from J, the junction kept 7 bases outside the gene matches. CDR3 bases: TGTGCCAGCAGGGACTCCGGGACAGGGAATGAAAAACTGTTTTTT. Amino acids: CASRDSGTGNEKLFF.

The J gene is TRBJ2-3, the V gene TRBV30; the match to TRBD2 covers 9 bases. The CDR3 is made up of 16 amino acids. Germline V CDR1 and CDR2: GTSNPN, SVGIG (reference sequence). V lost 0 bases and J lost 5; bases outside the gene matches: 9. This CDR3 reads CAWSVRRLAGIDTQYF. CDR3 sequence (DNA): TGTGCCTGGAGTGTACGGAGGCTAGCGGGAATAGATACGCAGTATTTT.

Only a few counts were recorded for this clone. The chain joins TRBV2 to TRBJ2-2; D unclear. The CDR3 consists of 13 residues. Germline V CDR1 and CDR2: SNHLY, FYNNEI. The germline V and J ends were trimmed by 1 base and 4 bases, with 4 bases remaining between them. The CDR3 DNA reads as TGTGCCAGCAGTGAAGTCGTCACCGGGGAGCTGTTTTTT. Its translation is CASSEVVTGELFF.

The J gene is TRBJ2-1, the V gene TRBV5-4; no clear D gene. Germline-derived CDR1 and CDR2 are SGHNT and YYREEE (reference sequence). Trimming pared 4 bases from V and 4 bases from J, leaving 15 bases between. The CDR3 has 15 amino acids. CDR3 coding DNA: TGTGCCAGCAGCCTTGGCATGGGCTTATACAATGAGCAGTTCTTC. Residues: CASSLGMGLYNEQFF.

The genes are TRBV4-3 and TRBJ2-2, with D unresolved. CDR1 LGHNA and CDR2 YSLEER come from the germline V gene. This CDR3 is built from 16 residues. Trimming left V 0 bases short and J 1 base short, with 9 bases between. The chain's CDR3 is CASSQERHLNTGELFF. The CDR3 region has the DNA TGCGCCAGCAGCCAAGAGAGACATCTGAACACCGGGGAGCTGTTTTTT.

This clone has a single count. The chain joins TRBV5-6 to TRBJ2-2; unclear D gene. V dropped 2 bases and J dropped 1 base, with 12 bases sitting between them. This CDR3 contains 16 residues. Germline CDR1 is SGHDT and CDR2 is YYEEEE. CDR3 DNA: TGTGCCAGCAGCTTAGCAATAGCAGAGAACACCGGGGAGCTGTTTTTT. Translation: CASSLAIAENTGELFF.

The V gene is TRBV29-1, the J gene TRBJ2-7, with D perhaps TRBD1 (6 bases). CDR1 is SQVTM and CDR2 is ANQGSEA in the germline V gene. The CDR3 extends over 14 amino acids. Trimming removed 1 base at V and 2 bases at J, with 12 bases between. CDR3 nucleotide sequence: TGCAGCGTTGAAGTGGACAGAGAAACCTACGAGCAGTACTTC. Translation gives CSVEVDRETYEQYF.

This chain connects TRBV6-5 to TRBJ2-7; D possibly corresponds to TRBD2 (6 bases). CDR1 and CDR2 from the germline V gene are MNHEY and SVGAGI. V was pared by 3 bases and J by 7 bases, with 13 bases between. The CDR3 runs to 13 residues. The CDR3 region is CASSYNGRWEQYF. CDR3 nucleotide sequence: TGTGCCAGCAGTTATAATGGGAGGTGGGAGCAGTACTTC.

This clone was seen a few times. This chain links TRBV4-3 with TRBJ1-2; tentatively, D is TRBD1 (5 bases). Germline CDR1 reads LGHNA; CDR2 reads YSLEER. Trimming left V 4 bases short and J 2 bases short, with 14 bases between. The CDR3 has 15 amino acids. The CDR3 bases are TGCGCCAGCAGCCCCAAGCAGGGATCCAACTATGGCTACACCTTC. This sequence encodes CASSPKQGSNYGYTF.

This clone has just one count. The chain carries TRBV19 and TRBJ2-7, with TRBD1 as a possible D gene (5 bases). Germline V gene lookup returns CDR1 LNHDA and CDR2 SQIVND (reference sequence). The CDR3 totals 14 residues. Trimming took off 5 bases at V and 2 bases at J, with 13 bases between the two ends. The CDR3 coding sequence is TGTGCCAGTAGTCCCGCCCCGACAGCCTACGAGCAGTACTTC. This translates into CASSPAPTAYEQYF.

V and J are TRBV28 and TRBJ1-1; D unclear. Trimming left V 8 bases short and J 5 bases short, with 12 bases between. This CDR3 region has 12 residues. CDR1 and CDR2 from the germline V gene are MDHEN and SYDVKM. The CDR3 DNA follows: TGTGCCAGCGGCCCAGTAAGTACTGAAGCTTTCTTT. This gives the protein CASGPVSTEAFF.

This chain uses TRBV5-1 with TRBJ2-5; 7 bases are a match to TRBD1. The CDR3 has 15 amino acids. The germline gives CDR1 SGHRS, CDR2 YFSETQ. The V segment lost 4 bases and the J segment 0 bases; nucleotides outside the gene matches: 6. CDR3 DNA: TGCGCCAGCAGCCGGGATACAGGGGACCAAGAGACCCAGTACTTC. Translation gives CASSRDTGDQETQYF.

This rearrangement joins TRBV18 to TRBJ2-7, with 16 bases lining up with TRBD2. This CDR3 has 17 residues. Germline assignment: CDR1 KGHSH and CDR2 LQKENI. The V segment lost 9 bases and the J segment 1 base; nucleotides outside the gene matches: 9. The CDR3: CASSGTSGGALSYEQYF. CDR3 bases: TGTGCCAGTTCCGGGACTAGCGGGGGGGCCTTGTCCTACGAGCAGTACTTC.

The chain is built from TRBV16 and TRBJ2-6, with 7 bases matching TRBD1. Germline V gives CDR1 KGHSY, CDR2 FQNENV. The CDR3 covers 16 residues. Losses at the gene ends were 2 bases for V and 4 bases for J; bases not matched to a gene: 5. The CDR3, as DNA: TGTGCCAGCAGCCAAAATAGGGGGCTAGGGGCCAACGTCCTGACTTTC. Amino acid sequence: CASSQNRGLGANVLTF.

As regards this clone: Sequence at one end of the junction differs from germline and may be a read error. V usage is TRBV5-1 and J usage is TRBJ2-5, with D perhaps matching TRBD2 (5 bases). The germline CDR1 and CDR2 sequences are SGHRS and YFSETQ. The CDR3 spans 12 residues. The CDR3 here is CASSWAGDFPHF. CDR3 nucleotides: TGCGCCAGCAGCTGGGCCGGGGATTTCCCCCACTTC.

This clone was recorded a few times. The chain uses TRBV27 and TRBJ1-5; D remains ambiguous. Per germline, CDR1 MNHEY and CDR2 SMNVEV (reference sequence). The CDR3 is made up of 13 amino acids. V lost 6 bases to trimming and J lost 5 bases, with 11 bases between them. The chain's CDR3 is CASRYREYQPQHF. CDR3 DNA sequence: TGTGCCAGCAGATACCGGGAGTATCAGCCCCAGCATTTT.

The V gene is TRBV10-3, the J gene TRBJ2-7, with 8 positions matching TRBD1. The V and J ends lost 5 bases and 3 bases, in that order; junction bases with no gene match: 6. CDR3 length equals 14 residues. Per the germline V gene, CDR1 is ENHRY and CDR2 is SYGVKD. The CDR3 protein is CAISIGTGDYEQYF. CDR3 in DNA: TGTGCCATCAGTATAGGGACAGGTGACTACGAGCAGTACTTC.

The CDR3 loop is CASSPISTSGGTDTQYF. The CDR3 DNA reads as TGTGCCAGCTCACCCATATCGACTAGCGGGGGCACAGATACGCAGTATTTT. The V gene is TRBV18, the J gene TRBJ2-3, with 11 bases matching TRBD2. The CDR3 extends over 17 amino acids. The junction had 6 bases not matched to a gene; V was cut back by 3 bases and J by 1 base. Germline CDR1 and CDR2: KGHSH and LQKENI.

This chain uses TRBV7-2 with TRBJ2-4, with 14 bases that match TRBD2. Germline V gene lookup returns CDR1 SGHTA and CDR2 FQGNSA. After removal of 6 bases from V and 10 bases from J, the junction contained 5 bases not matched to a gene. The CDR3 extends over 14 amino acids. The CDR3 is CASSAGTSGGIQYF. For the CDR3, the DNA is TGTGCCAGCAGTGCCGGGACTAGCGGGGGTATTCAGTACTTC.

In its sample, this clone was seen a few times. The chain joins TRBV4-3 to TRBJ1-5; D not resolved. Trimming took off 7 bases at V and 5 bases at J, with 18 bases between the two ends. The CDR3 is made up of 15 amino acids. Germline CDR1 and CDR2: LGHNA and YSLEER. CDR3 coding DNA: TGCGCCAGCACCACCAAGTTAAGCGGGGATCAGCCCCAGCATTTT. Translation gives CASTTKLSGDQPQHF.

The chain links TRBV7-8 to TRBJ1-4; D remains ambiguous. From germline, CDR1 is SGHVS and CDR2 FQNEAQ. The V gene lost 2 bases and the J gene lost 5 bases, with 9 bases spanning the gap. This CDR3 spans 14 amino acids. The CDR3 loop reads CASSLRLQNEKLFF. As DNA, the CDR3 is TGTGCCAGCAGCTTAAGACTGCAAAATGAAAAACTGTTTTTT.

About this clone: Other nucleotide sequences in the sample specify the same CDR3. The genes are TRBV6-6 and TRBJ2-7, with 8 positions matching TRBD1. The junction had 2 bases not matched to a gene; V was cut back by 5 bases and J by 2 bases. CDR3 length: 13 residues. Germline lookup yields CDR1 MNHNY and CDR2 SVGAGI (reference sequence). CDR3 DNA: TGTGCCAGCAGTCTGGACAGGGCCTACGAGCAGTACTTC. Amino acid sequence: CASSLDRAYEQYF.

The chain combines TRBV10-1 with TRBJ2-3; 11 positions agree with TRBD2. The CDR3 is 14 residues long. Germline CDR1 WNHNN, CDR2 SYGVQD (reference sequence). J gave up 6 bases and V 6 bases, and 5 bases lay outside the gene matches. In nucleotides, the CDR3 is TGCGCCAGCAGGGATAGCGGGGGGGATGATACGCAGTATTTT. This sequence encodes CASRDSGGDDTQYF.